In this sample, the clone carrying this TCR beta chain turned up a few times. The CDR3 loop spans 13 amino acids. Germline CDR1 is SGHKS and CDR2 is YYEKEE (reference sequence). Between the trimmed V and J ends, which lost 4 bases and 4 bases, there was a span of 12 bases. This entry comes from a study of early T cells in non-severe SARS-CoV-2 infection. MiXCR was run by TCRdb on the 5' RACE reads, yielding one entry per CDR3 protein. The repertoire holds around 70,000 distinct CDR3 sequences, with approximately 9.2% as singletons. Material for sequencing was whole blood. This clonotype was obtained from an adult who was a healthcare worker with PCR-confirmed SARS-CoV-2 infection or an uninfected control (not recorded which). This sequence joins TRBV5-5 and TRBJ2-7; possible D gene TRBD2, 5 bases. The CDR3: CASSPQTTYEQYF. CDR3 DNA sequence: TGTGCCAGCAGCCCCCAGACTACTTACGAGCAGTACTTC.